This T cell receptor (beta chain) comes out of a study of T cells after yellow fever vaccination (dated by TCRdb to about 2019). About the full investigation: Memory subsets (EM, EMRA, CM and Tscm) were sorted on a BD FACS Aria III using CD3, CD45RA, CCR7 and CD95 staining. Blood samples were taken at several timepoints before and after primary and secondary immunization, and bulk PBMC replicates and cell subsets were isolated. The cohort comprised two healthy male donors, one aged 18 to 29 and one aged 30 to 39 years. Bulk TCR alpha and beta repertoires were sequenced longitudinally to track T-cell clones before and after primary and booster YFV17D yellow fever vaccination. Memory subsets were sorted on days 0, 15 and 45 and at 18 months following primary vaccination, and on days 0, 15 and 45 following the 30-year booster. The SMART-Seq v4 Ultra Low Input RNA kit was used to prepare libraries from fractions with low cell numbers. Results and caveats for the whole study, not just this receptor: After the booster, most clones that had expanded after primary vaccination were detected again (around 96% of CD4 and under 90% of CD8), suggesting broad maintenance of memory. Only a couple of donors were included in the study, so the extent to which the findings can be generalized is limited. Because abundant contaminating clonotypes from the bulk population could be contained in FACS-sorted repertoires, computational filtering was required. The secondary T-cell response was found to be weaker but faster than the primary response, with a peak reached on day 5 rather than on day 15. On day 0, almost all vaccine-responding clonotypes were below detection in the sorted memory subsets. A small share of clonotypes occurred in both CD4 and CD8 compartments, likely arising from convergent recombination.

The sample's treatment or condition label is to be understood as: live attenuated yellow fever vaccine strain. A standard Ficoll-Paque protocol was used to isolate PBMCs from peripheral blood. For sorted memory subsets, RNA extraction was done with the RNeasy Micro Kit. TCR cDNA was synthesized by 5'RACE template switching, which introduced a universal primer site and unique molecular identifiers. cDNA synthesis was primed from both the TCR alpha and TCR beta constant segments. Two PCR steps were used to amplify libraries, with sample barcodes and sequencing adapters being added in the second step. Sequencing of libraries was performed on Illumina HiSeq 2500 (2x100 bp) or NovaSeq (2x150 bp). Per the original workflow: Reads were demultiplexed and collapsed into UMI consensus sequences with MIGEC, and V(D)J alignment was performed with MiXCR. Vaccine-responding clonotypes were defined with edgeR using replicate PBMC samples, requiring FDR below 0.01 and a log2 fold change above 5 up to day 15. Bulk clonotypes were assigned CD4 or CD8 identity according to which sequenced CD4 or CD8 repertoire held them at higher abundance. Clonotype frequencies in memory subsets were weighted by FACS-sorted cell numbers to estimate each clone's distribution across memory phenotypes. TCRdb trimmed public reads at Q25 via fastp, called clones via MiXCR and kept in-frame beta chains. Each entry is one CDR3 protein sequence, shown with its most common DNA and genes. TCRdb, rather than the study authors, made the V and J calls. The sample table lists some 27,000 distinct CDR3 sequences, 6.3% of them with a count of one. The ten largest make up 25% of the sample.

There are many counts of this clonotype. No qualities accompany the bases; no much larger clone lies one base away. The CDR3 runs 18 amino acids, cysteine and phenylalanine included. Only CDR3 DNA is held: 54 bases, read in frame from base 1. The germline V gene specifies SGHVS as CDR1 and FNYEAQ as CDR2. Germline trimming: 1 base from V, 4 bases from J; junction bases outside gene matches: 10. Here the sequenced sample was PBMCs, either bulk or a sorted T-cell subset (CD4+, CD8+, memory, or dextramer-sorted; not recorded which), taken on the day of the yellow fever booster vaccination. This chain joins TRBV7-6 to TRBJ2-1; a stretch of 10 junction bases matches TRBD2. This receptor was identified in a man aged 30 to 45 who received the YFV17D yellow fever vaccine. This receptor has the CDR3 CASSLGLPGLASYNEQFF. The DNA reads TGTGCCAGCAGCTTAGGCCTCCCGGGACTAGCGTCATACAATGAGCAGTTCTTC.